The sequence of this T cell receptor (beta chain) was determined in a study of type 1 regulatory T cells. Study overall: T-allo10 is a Tr1-enriched, alloantigen-specific CD4 T cell product made in vitro.

As to this clonotype: The antigen is unknown.

Graft donor-derived T-allo10 cells were described as host-alloantigen-specific, anergic, and alloantigen-specifically suppressive. MiXCR, run by TCRdb on the reads, gives a single entry per CDR3 protein. The table includes about 68,000 distinct CDR3 sequences, 63% detected once. The CDR3 totals 14 residues. V lost 6 bases and J 0 bases, leaving 6 bases between the germline ends. CDR1 and CDR2 (germline): MNHEY, SVGAGI. The chain employs TRBV6-5 and TRBJ2-6; D is uncertain. The source is a human donor in good health. The sample consisted of cultured T cells, either the whole culture or a sorted T cell fraction (not recorded which). Noted subset: Tr1-enriched cell product generated in vitro against host alloantigens. The CDR3: CASSRRSGANVLTF. The CDR3 nucleotides read TGTGCCAGCAGCCGGCGCTCTGGGGCCAACGTCCTGACTTTC.